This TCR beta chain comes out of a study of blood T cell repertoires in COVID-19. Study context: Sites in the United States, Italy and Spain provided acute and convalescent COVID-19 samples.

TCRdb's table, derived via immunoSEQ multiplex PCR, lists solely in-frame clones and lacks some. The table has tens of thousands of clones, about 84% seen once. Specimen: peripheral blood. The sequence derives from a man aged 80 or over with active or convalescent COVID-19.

The CDR3 region has the DNA TGCGCCAGCAGCCAAGGACAGGGGGCAATAAATGGCTACACCTTC. This gives the protein CASSQGQGAINGYTF. The chain links TRBV4-3 to TRBJ1-2; TRBD1 aligns across 10 bases. The CDR3 totals 15 residues. Germline V lookup: CDR1 LGHNA, CDR2 YSLEER. J was trimmed by 6 bases and V by 1 base; bases with no gene match: 5.